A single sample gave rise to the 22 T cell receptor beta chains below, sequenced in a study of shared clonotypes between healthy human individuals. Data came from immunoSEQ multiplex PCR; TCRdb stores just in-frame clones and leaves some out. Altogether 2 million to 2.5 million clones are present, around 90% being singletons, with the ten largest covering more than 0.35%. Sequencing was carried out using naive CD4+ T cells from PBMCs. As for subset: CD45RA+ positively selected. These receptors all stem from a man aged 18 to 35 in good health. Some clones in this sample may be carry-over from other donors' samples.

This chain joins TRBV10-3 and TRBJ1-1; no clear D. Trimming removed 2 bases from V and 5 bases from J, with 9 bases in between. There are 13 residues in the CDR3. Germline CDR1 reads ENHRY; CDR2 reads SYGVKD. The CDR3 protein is CAISEHGTTEAFF. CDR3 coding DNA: TGTGCCATCAGTGAGCACGGAACGACTGAAGCTTTCTTT.

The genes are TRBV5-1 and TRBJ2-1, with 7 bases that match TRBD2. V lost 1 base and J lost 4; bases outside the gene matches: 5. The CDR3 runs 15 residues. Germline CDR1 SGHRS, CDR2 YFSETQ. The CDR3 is CASSLLSSGYNEQFF. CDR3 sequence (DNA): TGCGCCAGCAGCTTGCTCTCTAGCGGATACAATGAGCAGTTCTTC. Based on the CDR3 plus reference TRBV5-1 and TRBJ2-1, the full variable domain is KAGVTQTPRYLIKTRGQQVTLSCSPISGHRSVSWYQQTPGQGLQFLFEYFSETQRNKGNFPGRFSGRQFSNSRSEMNVSTLELGDSALYLCASSLLSSGYNEQFFGPGTRLTVL.

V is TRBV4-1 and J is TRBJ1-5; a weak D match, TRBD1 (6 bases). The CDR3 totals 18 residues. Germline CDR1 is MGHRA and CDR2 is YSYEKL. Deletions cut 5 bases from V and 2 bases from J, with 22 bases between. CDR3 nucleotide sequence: TGCGCCAGCAGCTTAGCTCATACAGGGCCAAGAGGCAATCAGCCCCAGCATTTT. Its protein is CASSLAHTGPRGNQPQHF.

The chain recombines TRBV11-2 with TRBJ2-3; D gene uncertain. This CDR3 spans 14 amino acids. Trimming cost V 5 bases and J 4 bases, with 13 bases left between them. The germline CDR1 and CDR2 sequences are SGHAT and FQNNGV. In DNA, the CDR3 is TGTGCCAGCAGCCTCCGCCAGCGCGCAGATACGCAGTATTTT. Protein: CASSLRQRADTQYF. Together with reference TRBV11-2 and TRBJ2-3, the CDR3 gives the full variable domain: EAGVAQSPRYKIIEKRQSVAFWCNPISGHATLYWYQQILGQGPKLLIQFQNNGVVDDSQLPKDRFSAERLKGVDSTLKIQPAKLEDSAVYLCASSLRQRADTQYFGPGTRLTVL.

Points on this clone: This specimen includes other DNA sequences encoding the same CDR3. CDR3 in DNA: TGCAGCGGACGACAGGGGGCTAACTATGGCTACACCTTC. It specifies CSGRQGANYGYTF. This chain joins TRBV29-1 and TRBJ1-2; TRBD1 matches at 9 bases. With V trimmed by 7 bases and J by 0 bases, 3 bases remained unmatched. The CDR3 consists of 13 residues. Per germline, CDR1 SQVTM and CDR2 ANQGSEA.

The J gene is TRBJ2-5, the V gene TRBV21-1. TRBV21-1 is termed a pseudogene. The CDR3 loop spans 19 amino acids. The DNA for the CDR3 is TGTGCCAGCAGCAACCCCCGCCACTTCCCCCCGGGACGGCAAGAGACCCAGTACTTC. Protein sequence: CASSNPRHFPPGRQETQYF.

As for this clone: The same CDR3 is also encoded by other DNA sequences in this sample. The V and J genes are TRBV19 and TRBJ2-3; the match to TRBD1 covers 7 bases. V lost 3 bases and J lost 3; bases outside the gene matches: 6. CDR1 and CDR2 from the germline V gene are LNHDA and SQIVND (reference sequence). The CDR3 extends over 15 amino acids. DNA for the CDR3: TGTGCCAGTAGTATCTGGGCAGGGGGTACAGATACGCAGTATTTT. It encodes CASSIWAGGTDTQYF.

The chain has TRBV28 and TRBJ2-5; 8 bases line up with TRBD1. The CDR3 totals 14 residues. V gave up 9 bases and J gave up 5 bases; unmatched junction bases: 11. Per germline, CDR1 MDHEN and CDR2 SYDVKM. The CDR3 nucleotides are TGTGCCAGTCGGAATCAGGGGGCCGGGGAGACCCAGTACTTC. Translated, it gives CASRNQGAGETQYF.

For the CDR3, the DNA is TGTGCCAGCAGCCGGACCTCGGACTATGGCTACACCTTC. It translates to CASSRTSDYGYTF. The rearrangement uses TRBV7-2 and TRBJ1-2; D is unclear. Trimming took 5 bases from V and 3 from J, leaving 10 bases between them. Looked up from germline, CDR1 is SGHTA and CDR2 is FQGNSA. This CDR3 comprises 13 residues.

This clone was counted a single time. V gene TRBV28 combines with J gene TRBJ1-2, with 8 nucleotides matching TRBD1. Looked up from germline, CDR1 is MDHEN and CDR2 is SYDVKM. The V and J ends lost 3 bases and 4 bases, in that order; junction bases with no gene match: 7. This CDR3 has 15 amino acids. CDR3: CASSFMTGAGYGYTF. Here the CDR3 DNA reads TGTGCCAGCAGTTTCATGACAGGGGCGGGCTATGGCTACACCTTC.

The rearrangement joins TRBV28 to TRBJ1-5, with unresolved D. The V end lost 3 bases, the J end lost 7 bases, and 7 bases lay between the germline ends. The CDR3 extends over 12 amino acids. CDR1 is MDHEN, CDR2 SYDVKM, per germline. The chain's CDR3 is CASSFIRQPQHF. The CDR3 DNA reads TGTGCCAGCAGTTTTATTCGGCAGCCCCAGCATTTT. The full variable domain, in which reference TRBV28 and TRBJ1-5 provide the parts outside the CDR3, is DVKVTQSSRYLVKRTGEKVFLECVQDMDHENMFWYRQDPGLGLRLIYFSYDVKMKEKGDIPEGYSVSREKKERFSLILESASTNQTSMYLCASSFIRQPQHFGDGTRLSIL.

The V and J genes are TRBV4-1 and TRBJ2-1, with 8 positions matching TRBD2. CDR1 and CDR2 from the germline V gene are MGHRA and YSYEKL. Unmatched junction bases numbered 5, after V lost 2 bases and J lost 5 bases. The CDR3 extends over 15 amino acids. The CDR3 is CASSQNSGTDNEQFF. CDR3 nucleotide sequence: TGCGCCAGCAGCCAAAATAGCGGGACCGACAATGAGCAGTTCTTC.

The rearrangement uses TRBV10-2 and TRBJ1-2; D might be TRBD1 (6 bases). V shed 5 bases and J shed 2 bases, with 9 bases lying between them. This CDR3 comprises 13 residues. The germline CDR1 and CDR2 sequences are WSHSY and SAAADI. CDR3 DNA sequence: TGCGCCAGCAGTCTCCAGGGGAACTATGGCTACACCTTC. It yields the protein CASSLQGNYGYTF.

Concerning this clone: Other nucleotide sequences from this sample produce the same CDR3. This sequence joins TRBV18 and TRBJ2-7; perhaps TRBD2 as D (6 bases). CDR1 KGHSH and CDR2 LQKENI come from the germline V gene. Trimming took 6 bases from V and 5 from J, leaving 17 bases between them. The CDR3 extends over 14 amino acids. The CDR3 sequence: CASSTGLVGNEQYF. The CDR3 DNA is TGTGCCAGCTCCACGGGACTCGTGGGGAACGAGCAGTACTTC.

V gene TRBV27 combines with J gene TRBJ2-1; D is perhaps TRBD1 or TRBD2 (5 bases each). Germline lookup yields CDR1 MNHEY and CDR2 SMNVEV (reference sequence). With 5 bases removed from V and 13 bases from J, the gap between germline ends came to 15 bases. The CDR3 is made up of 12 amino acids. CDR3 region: CASSRRRDPQFF. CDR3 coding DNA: TGTGCCAGCAGTCGAAGAAGGGACCCTCAGTTCTTC.

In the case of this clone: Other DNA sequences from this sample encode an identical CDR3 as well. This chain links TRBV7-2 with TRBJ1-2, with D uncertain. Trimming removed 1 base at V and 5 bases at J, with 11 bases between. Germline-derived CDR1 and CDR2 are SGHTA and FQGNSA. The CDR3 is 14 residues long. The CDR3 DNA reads TGTGCCAGCAGCTTAGGTGGAGGCCGTTATGGCTACACCTTC. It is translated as CASSLGGGRYGYTF.

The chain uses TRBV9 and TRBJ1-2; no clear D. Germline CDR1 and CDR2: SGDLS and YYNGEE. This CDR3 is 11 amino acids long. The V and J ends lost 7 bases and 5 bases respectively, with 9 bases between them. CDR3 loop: CASHGEYGYTF. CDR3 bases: TGTGCCAGCCACGGAGAATATGGCTACACCTTC.

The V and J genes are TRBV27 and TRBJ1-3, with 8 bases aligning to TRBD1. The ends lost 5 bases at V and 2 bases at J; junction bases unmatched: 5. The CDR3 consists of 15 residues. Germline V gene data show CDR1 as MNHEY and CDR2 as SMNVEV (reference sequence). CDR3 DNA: TGTGCCAGCAGTACCCAGGGGGCTACTGGAAACACCATATATTTT. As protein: CASSTQGATGNTIYF.

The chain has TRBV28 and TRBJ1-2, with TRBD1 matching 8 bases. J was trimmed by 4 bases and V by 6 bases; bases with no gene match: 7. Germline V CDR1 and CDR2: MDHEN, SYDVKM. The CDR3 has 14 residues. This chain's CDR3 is CASRLGQASYGYTF. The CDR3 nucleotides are TGTGCCAGCAGGCTGGGACAGGCGAGCTATGGCTACACCTTC.

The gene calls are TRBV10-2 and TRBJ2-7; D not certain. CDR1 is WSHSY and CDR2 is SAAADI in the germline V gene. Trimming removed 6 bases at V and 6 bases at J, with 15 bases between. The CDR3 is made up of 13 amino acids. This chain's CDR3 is CASRFSPLGEQYF. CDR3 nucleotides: TGCGCCAGCAGGTTTAGCCCGTTAGGCGAGCAGTACTTC.

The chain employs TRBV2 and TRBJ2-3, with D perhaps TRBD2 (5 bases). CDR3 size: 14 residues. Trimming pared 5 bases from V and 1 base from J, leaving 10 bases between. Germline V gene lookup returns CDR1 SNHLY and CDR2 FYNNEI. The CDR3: CASSLARRTDTQYF. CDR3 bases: TGTGCCAGCAGTTTAGCGAGACGCACAGATACGCAGTATTTT.

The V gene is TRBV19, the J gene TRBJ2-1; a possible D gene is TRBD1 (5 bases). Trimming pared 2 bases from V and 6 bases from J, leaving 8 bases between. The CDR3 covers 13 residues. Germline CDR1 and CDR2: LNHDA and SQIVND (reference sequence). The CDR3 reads CASSILRGNEQFF. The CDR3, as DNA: TGTGCCAGTAGTATACTAAGGGGCAATGAGCAGTTCTTC.